This T cell receptor (beta chain) was identified in a study of T cell responses to AZD1222 COVID-19 vaccine. The CDR3 length is 16 residues. Germline CDR1 reads SGHVS; CDR2 reads FNYEAQ. Trimming took off 2 bases at V and 0 bases at J, with 11 bases between the two ends. Overall study findings and caveats: Nearly half of the spike-specific TCRs reportedly recognize variant regions that carry no mutations. Females made up more of the donors, who were largely white British, and clonal diversity may have come out too low.

Data came from immunoSEQ multiplex PCR; TCRdb stores just in-frame clones and leaves some out. The sample yields 140,000 or so clones, approximately 91% seen once. Note on this clone: Its specificity is unknown.

The chain employs TRBV7-6 and TRBJ1-3, with D perhaps TRBD1 (6 bases). This TCR was recovered from an adult who received the AZD1222 COVID-19 vaccine. Sequencing used peripheral blood, obtained 28 days after the second AZD1222 dose. This CDR3 reads CASSLRTASSGNTIYF. In DNA form, the CDR3 reads TGTGCCAGCAGCTTACGGACAGCCAGCTCTGGAAACACCATATATTTT.